One sample yielded the 8 T cell receptor beta chains listed below, sequenced in a study of identical twins. A single record per CDR3 protein comes from TCRdb applying MiXCR to the 5' RACE reads. The sample lists about 900,000 distinct CDR3 sequences; about 12% were seen once. This same sample was also part of a study on yellow fever vaccine responses in identical twins.

The sample was PBMCs. These receptors all come from a woman aged 18-35 years in good health.

This clonotype was counted ten times or more. The CDR3 DNA reads TGTGCCAGCAGTTACGGCCAGGGTGGAGAAAAACTGTTTTTT. Its protein product is CASSYGQGGEKLFF. This chain connects TRBV6-5 to TRBJ1-4; D might be TRBD1 (5 bases). Trimming stripped 2 bases from V and 8 bases from J, with 12 bases between. This CDR3 comprises 14 residues. The germline CDR1 and CDR2 sequences are MNHEY and SVGAGI.

The chain uses TRBV20-1 and TRBJ1-5, with 8 bases aligning to TRBD1. CDR3 length: 17 residues. The germline CDR1 and CDR2 sequences are DFQATT and SNEGSKA (reference sequence). V lost 0 bases, J lost 3 bases, and 10 bases stayed unmatched. DNA of the CDR3: TGCAGTGCTAGAGATCCCCGCACAGGGGGGTACAATCAGCCCCAGCATTTT. Amino acids: CSARDPRTGGYNQPQHF.

This clonotype was found many times. CDR3 coding DNA: TGCAGCGTTGAAAAACCGACAGGGGCTGAAGCTTTCTTT. Its translation: CSVEKPTGAEAFF. J is TRBJ1-1 and V is TRBV29-1; 8 bases align to TRBD1. The CDR3 loop spans 13 amino acids. The J segment lost 6 bases and the V segment lost 2 bases, leaving 5 bases of the junction unmatched. Per the germline V gene, CDR1 is SQVTM and CDR2 is ANQGSEA.

V and J are TRBV4-1 and TRBJ2-7; 11 nucleotides match TRBD2. Germline V gives CDR1 MGHRA, CDR2 YSYEKL. The J segment lost 6 bases and the V segment lost 5 bases, leaving 18 bases of the junction unmatched. The CDR3 length is 18 residues. CDR3 sequence (DNA): TGCGCCAGCAGCGAACGGGGGCTAGCGGGAGGAGCGCCACCCGAGCAGTACTTC. It yields the protein CASSERGLAGGAPPEQYF.

This clonotype turned up a few times. CDR3 in DNA: TGCAGTGCCCGTACTAGCGGATCGAACACCGGGGAGCTGTTTTTT. It encodes CSARTSGSNTGELFF. The chain employs TRBV20-1 and TRBJ2-2, with 8 positions matching TRBD2. CDR3 length equals 15 residues. The germline gives CDR1 DFQATT, CDR2 SNEGSKA (reference sequence). The J segment lost 0 bases and the V segment lost 6 bases, leaving 6 bases of the junction unmatched.

The chain joins TRBV4-1 to TRBJ2-1, with TRBD2 matching 9 bases. The CDR3 runs 16 residues. Looked up from germline, CDR1 is MGHRA and CDR2 is YSYEKL. With V trimmed by 1 base and J by 15 bases, 16 bases remained unmatched. CDR3 sequence (DNA): TGCGCCAGCAGCCAAGGGGGGACTAGCTCGGGTGTTGGCATGTTCTTC. This codes for CASSQGGTSSGVGMFF.

The chain is built from TRBV28 and TRBJ2-1, with TRBD2 identical over 9 bases. CDR3 length equals 15 residues. V gave up 3 bases and J gave up 10 bases; unmatched junction bases: 10. The germline gives CDR1 MDHEN, CDR2 SYDVKM. CDR3 DNA: TGTGCCAGCAGTTTGGGGCTAGCGGGGACGTGGGAGCAGTTCTTC. This translates into CASSLGLAGTWEQFF.

This rearrangement joins TRBV2 to TRBJ2-7, with D perhaps given as TRBD1 or TRBD2 (5 bases each). This CDR3 comprises 15 residues. V shed 2 bases and J shed 0 bases, with 11 bases lying between them. Per the germline V gene, CDR1 is SNHLY and CDR2 is FYNNEI. The CDR3 DNA reads as TGTGCCAGCAGTGAAACGCCGGGACGCTCCTACGAGCAGTACTTC. Amino acid sequence: CASSETPGRSYEQYF.